The rows below give T cell receptor beta chains drawn from one sample of a study of PD-L1 blockade in urothelial cancer. Here immunoSEQ multiplex PCR was the method, and the copy in TCRdb shows in-frame clones only, minus some. The table lists tens of thousands of clones, over 75% of them singletons. Sequences were derived from PBMCs, sampled around atezolizumab (anti-PD-L1) treatment. All receptors come from a man in his 70s with urothelial cancer. Both conserved end residues are part of each CDR3. A D gene is named only where the DNA matches it firmly. Rows may omit the clone size; those that give it use once, few, many or a size class.

v_gene: TRBV19
j_gene: TRBJ2-3
d_gene: TRBD2
abundance: -
CDR3aa: CASSIATSGREHRYAYF

v_gene: TRBV25-1
j_gene: TRBJ1-5
d_gene: -
abundance: -
CDR3aa: CASSGSAGQPQHF

v_gene: TRBV18
j_gene: TRBJ2-1
d_gene: -
abundance: -
CDR3aa: CASSPPSSSYNEQFF

v_gene: TRBV6-5
j_gene: TRBJ2-1
d_gene: -
abundance: once
CDR3aa: CASSYSGGVEYNEQFF

v_gene: TRBV25-1
j_gene: TRBJ2-7
d_gene: -
abundance: -
CDR3aa: CASSGDWGRRAEQYF

v_gene: TRBV27
j_gene: TRBJ2-7
d_gene: TRBD2
abundance: -
CDR3aa: CASSWTSGRAYEQYF

v_gene: TRBV5-1
j_gene: TRBJ2-1
d_gene: -
abundance: few
CDR3aa: CASRDGESYNEQFF

v_gene: TRBV10-3
j_gene: TRBJ2-3
d_gene: -
abundance: once
CDR3aa: CAISVSGADTQYF

v_gene: TRBV7-3
j_gene: TRBJ2-1
d_gene: TRBD2
abundance: few
CDR3aa: CASSSGTSGRAFF

v_gene: TRBV5-1
j_gene: TRBJ1-1
d_gene: -
abundance: -
CDR3aa: CASSFQGNTEAFF

v_gene: TRBV4-1
j_gene: TRBJ1-5
d_gene: -
abundance: once
CDR3aa: CASSQDIGDYQPQHF

v_gene: TRBV5-6
j_gene: TRBJ1-1
d_gene: -
abundance: -
CDR3aa: CASSQLRGNTEAFF

v_gene: TRBV18
j_gene: TRBJ2-7
d_gene: -
abundance: -
CDR3aa: CASSPPLPFRNGLYEQYF

v_gene: TRBV6-1
j_gene: TRBJ1-5
d_gene: -
abundance: -
CDR3aa: CASSARGRNYQPQHF

v_gene: TRBV5-4
j_gene: TRBJ2-7
d_gene: -
abundance: -
CDR3aa: CASSFSSVSYEQYF

v_gene: TRBV6-1
j_gene: TRBJ2-7
d_gene: TRBD1
abundance: -
CDR3aa: CASRRTGGIYEQYF

v_gene: TRBV9
j_gene: TRBJ2-3
d_gene: -
abundance: -
CDR3aa: CASSVGVTSTDTQYF

v_gene: TRBV29-1
j_gene: TRBJ2-7
d_gene: -
abundance: -
CDR3aa: CSVDGQGDVKQYF

v_gene: TRBV5-5
j_gene: TRBJ2-5
d_gene: -
abundance: -
CDR3aa: CASSLQQLLQETQYF

v_gene: TRBV2
j_gene: TRBJ1-2
d_gene: -
abundance: -
CDR3aa: CATTGINYGYTF

v_gene: TRBV4-2
j_gene: TRBJ1-2
d_gene: -
abundance: -
CDR3aa: CASSQDGLGTEAGYTF

v_gene: TRBV18
j_gene: TRBJ2-1
d_gene: -
abundance: -
CDR3aa: CASSPQGSEQFF

v_gene: TRBV10-3
j_gene: TRBJ2-2
d_gene: -
abundance: -
CDR3aa: CASYSGTGELFF

v_gene: TRBV6-1
j_gene: TRBJ2-1
d_gene: -
abundance: -
CDR3aa: CASSTAASNEQFF